These T cell receptor beta chains were read from a single sample in a study of cytomegalovirus exposure and HLA in healthy donors. TCRdb's copy holds only in-frame clones and misses some; the assay was immunoSEQ multiplex PCR. The table includes about 160,000 clones, around 69% detected once. The sample consisted of PBMCs. The receptor set was obtained from a woman aged 30 to 39 in good health and CMV-seronegative. Both conserved end residues are part of each CDR3. D genes are given only for firm matches. Expanded clones are given a class, and other clones once, few, many or no size at all.

abundance	j_gene	d_gene	len	v_gene	CDR3nt	CDR3aa
few	TRBJ2-7	TRBD1	15	TRBV18	TGTGCCAGCTCACCACAGACAGGGATATCCTACGAGCAGTACTTC	CASSPQTGISYEQYF
once	TRBJ2-7	.	15	TRBV6-1	TGTGCCAGCAGTGAAGTTGGTGGAGGCCAGTACGAGCAGCACTTC	CASSEVGGGQYEQHF
.	TRBJ2-2	.	20	TRBV19	TGTGCCAGTAGTATGGGGGTAGGCATCTGGGGGCTCCTGAACACCGGGGAGCTGTTTTTT	CASSMGVGIWGLLNTGELFF
.	TRBJ2-3	TRBD2	17	TRBV27	TGTGCCAGCCTACCCGATACCGGGACTAGGGCCACAGATACGCAGTATTTT	CASLPDTGTRATDTQYF
.	TRBJ1-2	.	13	TRBV28	TGTGCCACCCCCGTGGGCCCTAGGGGAGGCTACACCTTC	CATPVGPRGGYTF
.	TRBJ2-3	.	16	TRBV4-1	TGCGCCAGCAGCCAAGCGCAGGGCCTGGGCACAGATACGCAGTATTTT	CASSQAQGLGTDTQYF
few	TRBJ2-7	TRBD1	14	TRBV7-9	TGTGCCAGCAGCTCCCGGGACAGATCCTACGAGCAGTACTTC	CASSSRDRSYEQYF
.	TRBJ1-1	TRBD1	15	TRBV28	TGTGCCGCGCGAAAGGGACAGGCGTTCAACACTGAAGCTTTCTTT	CAARKGQAFNTEAFF
.	TRBJ1-1	TRBD1	16	TRBV14	TGTGCCAGCAGCCAAGTTAAGGGGGCGCCGAACACTGAAGCTTTCTTT	CASSQVKGAPNTEAFF
.	TRBJ2-2	TRBD2	20	TRBV9	TGTGCCAGCAGCCCCGGGACAAGGACTAGCGGGAGTGGTGGCGCCGGGGAGCTGTTTTTT	CASSPGTRTSGSGGAGELFF
.	TRBJ1-5	.	13	TRBV28	TGTGCCAGCTGCGGGTATAGCAATCAGCCCCAGCATTTT	CASCGYSNQPQHF
.	TRBJ1-5	.	13	TRBV2	TGTGCCAGCAGTGAAGCGGGGGAGGAACCCCAGCATTTT	CASSEAGEEPQHF
.	TRBJ1-5	.	16	TRBV28	TGTGCCAGCAGTACCCAGGTTAATTTGAGCAATCAGCCCCAGCATTTT	CASSTQVNLSNQPQHF
once	TRBJ2-7	TRBD1	13	TRBV10-3	TGTGCCATCAGTACGGGACAGTCCTACGAGCAGTACTTC	CAISTGQSYEQYF
.	TRBJ1-2	.	13	TRBV10-3	TGTGCCATCAATAAGGGGTTTGACTATGGCTACACCTTC	CAINKGFDYGYTF
.	TRBJ2-7	.	14	TRBV28	TGTGCCAGCAGTTCGATGGGGGGGGCGTACGAGCAGTACTTC	CASSSMGGAYEQYF
.	TRBJ2-5	TRBD2	16	TRBV5-1	TGCGCCAGCAGAACCGCCCTAGCGGGAGGGTTTGAGACCCAGTACTTC	CASRTALAGGFETQYF